This T cell receptor beta chain stems from a study of identical twins. V lost 3 bases, J lost 5 bases, and 6 bases stayed unmatched. The CDR3 contains 15 residues. Germline lookup yields CDR1 SGHRS and CDR2 YFSETQ. Among all donors, each was a healthy Caucasian. Template switching (which added a universal primer site) was used, and cDNA carried unique molecular identifiers. MiXCR, run by TCRdb on the 5' RACE reads, gives a single entry per CDR3 protein. The sample yields some 660,000 distinct CDR3 sequences, 8.5% to 9.5% seen once. Study-level results: Within cord blood, abundant beta clonotypes carried fewer insertions, but memory repertoires showed no such trend. For monozygotic twins, models underestimated out-of-frame TCR alpha sharing.

This clonotype was recorded a few times. Its cognate antigen is unknown. This sample was shared with a second study, whose subject was yellow fever vaccine responses in identical twins.

The V call is TRBV5-1, the J call TRBJ2-1; 9 bases line up with TRBD2. The sequence was collected from a young woman in good health. The sample was PBMCs. This CDR3 reads CASSSRLADNNEQFF. In nucleotides, the CDR3 is TGCGCCAGCAGCTCCAGACTAGCGGATAACAATGAGCAGTTCTTC.